The present T cell receptor (beta chain) was sequenced within a study of blood T cell repertoires in COVID-19. Adults between about 18 and 95 years of age took part from under 30 US areas. Generated by immunoSEQ multiplex PCR, the TCRdb table keeps only in-frame clones and is missing some. The table includes approximately 290,000 clones, around nine tenths detected once. CDR1 is SGHDT and CDR2 is YYEEEE in the germline V gene. This CDR3 is 16 amino acids long. Germline trimming cut 3 bases from V and 2 bases from J; bases unmatched to any gene: 2. Source material: PBMCs or T cells enriched from blood (not recorded which). The sequence derives from a woman younger than 45 who had recovered from COVID-19. The rearrangement uses TRBV5-6 and TRBJ2-1; TRBD2 agrees at 13 bases. The CDR3 sequence is CASSWGTSGTYNEQFF. The CDR3 region has the DNA TGTGCCAGCAGCTGGGGGACTAGCGGGACCTACAATGAGCAGTTCTTC.